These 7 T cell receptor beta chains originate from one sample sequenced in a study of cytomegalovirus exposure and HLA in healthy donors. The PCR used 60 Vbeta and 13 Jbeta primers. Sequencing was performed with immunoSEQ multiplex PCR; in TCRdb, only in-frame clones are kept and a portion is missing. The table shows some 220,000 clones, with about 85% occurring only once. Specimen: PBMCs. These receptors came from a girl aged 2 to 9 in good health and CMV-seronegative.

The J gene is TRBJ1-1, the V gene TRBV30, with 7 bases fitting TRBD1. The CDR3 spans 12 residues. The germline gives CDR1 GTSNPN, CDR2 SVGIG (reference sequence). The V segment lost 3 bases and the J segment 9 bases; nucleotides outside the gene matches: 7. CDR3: CAWSSRGQKAFF. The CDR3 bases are TGTGCCTGGAGCTCGAGGGGACAGAAAGCTTTCTTT.

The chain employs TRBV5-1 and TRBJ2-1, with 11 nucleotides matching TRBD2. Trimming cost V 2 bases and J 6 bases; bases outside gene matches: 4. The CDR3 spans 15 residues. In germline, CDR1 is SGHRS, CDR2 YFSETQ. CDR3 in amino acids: CASSLLAGDGNEQFF. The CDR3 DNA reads TGCGCCAGCAGCTTACTAGCGGGGGATGGCAATGAGCAGTTCTTC.

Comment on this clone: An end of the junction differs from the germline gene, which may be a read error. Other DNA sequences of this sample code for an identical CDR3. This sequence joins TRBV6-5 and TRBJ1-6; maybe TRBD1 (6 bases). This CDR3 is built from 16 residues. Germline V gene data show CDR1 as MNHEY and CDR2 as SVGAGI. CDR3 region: CASSYGRGSYNSPLHF. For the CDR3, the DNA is TGTGCCAGCAGTTACGGCAGGGGCTCCTATAATTCGCCCCTCCACTTT.

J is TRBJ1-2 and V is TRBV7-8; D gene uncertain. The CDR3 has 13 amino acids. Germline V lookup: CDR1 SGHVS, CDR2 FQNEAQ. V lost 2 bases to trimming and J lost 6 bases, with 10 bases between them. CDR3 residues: CASSLLNADGYTF. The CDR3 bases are TGTGCCAGCAGCTTACTTAACGCGGATGGCTACACCTTC.

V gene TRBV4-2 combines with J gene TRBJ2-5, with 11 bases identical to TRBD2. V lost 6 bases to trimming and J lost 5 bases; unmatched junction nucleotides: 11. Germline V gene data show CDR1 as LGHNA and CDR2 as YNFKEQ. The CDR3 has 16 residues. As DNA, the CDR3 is TGTGCCAGCAGGGGGGGCCTAGCGGGAGGCGGCGAGACCCAGTACTTC. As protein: CASRGGLAGGGETQYF.

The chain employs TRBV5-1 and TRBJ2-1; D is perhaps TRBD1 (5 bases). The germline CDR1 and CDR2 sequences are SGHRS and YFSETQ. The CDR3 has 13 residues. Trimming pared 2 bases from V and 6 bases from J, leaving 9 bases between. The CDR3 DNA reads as TGCGCCAGCAGCTTAGCAGGGTTCAATGAGCAGTTCTTC. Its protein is CASSLAGFNEQFF. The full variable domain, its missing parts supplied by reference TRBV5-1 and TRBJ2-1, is KAGVTQTPRYLIKTRGQQVTLSCSPISGHRSVSWYQQTPGQGLQFLFEYFSETQRNKGNFPGRFSGRQFSNSRSEMNVSTLELGDSALYLCASSLAGFNEQFFGPGTRLTVL.

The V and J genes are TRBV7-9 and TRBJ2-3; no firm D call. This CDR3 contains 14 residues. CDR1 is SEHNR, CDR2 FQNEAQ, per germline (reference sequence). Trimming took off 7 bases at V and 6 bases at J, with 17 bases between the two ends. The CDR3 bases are TGTGCCAGCAACCCCCCCGTTCGTGCGGATACGCAGTATTTT. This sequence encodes CASNPPVRADTQYF.